These T cell receptor beta chains were read from a single sample in a study of blood T cells in healthy people across ages. Each CDR3 protein gets one entry after TCRdb re-called the 5' RACE reads with MiXCR. Altogether around 2 million distinct CDR3 sequences are present, approximately 40% being singletons, with the ten largest covering 23%. The sequencing input was blood. These TCRs come from a human donor in good health. Each CDR3 is given with its conserved first and last residue. A D gene is named only where the DNA matches it firmly. Part of the rows lack a size; the others show once, few, many or a class for expanded clones.

D gene: .; clone size: few; J gene: TRBJ1-5; CDR3 length: 16; V gene: TRBV7-2; CDR3 DNA: TGTGCCAGCAGCTTATACGGCAGGTATAGCAATCAGCCTCAGCATTTT; CDR3 protein: CASSLYGRYSNQPQHF
D gene: .; clone size: .; J gene: TRBJ2-7; CDR3 length: 15; V gene: TRBV3-1; CDR3 DNA: TGTGCCAGCAGCCCCCTCGGTGTGAGCTCCTACGAGCAGTACTTC; CDR3 protein: CASSPLGVSSYEQYF
D gene: .; clone size: few; J gene: TRBJ2-7; CDR3 length: 16; V gene: TRBV12-3/TRBV12-4; CDR3 DNA: TGTGCCAGCAGCCTCGTGGAGGGAAGGGAGACCTACGAGCAGTACTTC; CDR3 protein: CASSLVEGRETYEQYF
D gene: TRBD2; clone size: .; J gene: TRBJ2-7; CDR3 length: 14; V gene: TRBV7-8; CDR3 DNA: TGTGCCAGCAGCTTAATGCGGGGGGCCTACGAGCAGTACTTC; CDR3 protein: CASSLMRGAYEQYF
D gene: TRBD2; clone size: .; J gene: TRBJ2-1; CDR3 length: 14; V gene: TRBV20-1; CDR3 DNA: TGCAGTGCTAGAGTAGCGGGGGTATACAATGAGCAGTTCTTC; CDR3 protein: CSARVAGVYNEQFF
D gene: TRBD1; clone size: few; J gene: TRBJ2-4; CDR3 length: 15; V gene: TRBV7-2; CDR3 DNA: TGTGCCAGCAGCTTCGCGGGACAGGGGGCTATTATTCAGTACTTC; CDR3 protein: CASSFAGQGAIIQYF
D gene: .; clone size: few; J gene: TRBJ1-2; CDR3 length: 13; V gene: TRBV20-1; CDR3 DNA: TGCAGTGCTACCCAACAGGAGGACTATGGCTACACCTTC; CDR3 protein: CSATQQEDYGYTF
D gene: .; clone size: .; J gene: TRBJ2-6; CDR3 length: 13; V gene: TRBV3-1; CDR3 DNA: TGTGCCAGCAGCCACGACGGAAGTACCGTCCTGACTTTC; CDR3 protein: CASSHDGSTVLTF
D gene: .; clone size: few; J gene: TRBJ2-5; CDR3 length: 16; V gene: TRBV7-2; CDR3 DNA: TGTGCCAGCAGCTTAGGTTCCCAGGGTTATCTAGAGACCCAGTACTTC; CDR3 protein: CASSLGSQGYLETQYF
D gene: .; clone size: .; J gene: TRBJ1-6; CDR3 length: 16; V gene: TRBV9; CDR3 DNA: TGTGCCAGCAGCGTAGAGGGGGACCCTTCTTATTCACCCCTCCACTTT; CDR3 protein: CASSVEGDPSYSPLHF
D gene: .; clone size: many; J gene: TRBJ1-4; CDR3 length: 13; V gene: TRBV12-3/TRBV12-4; CDR3 DNA: TGTGCCAGCAGCTTCAGAGGGGGGGAAAAACTGTTTTTT; CDR3 protein: CASSFRGGEKLFF
D gene: .; clone size: few; J gene: TRBJ2-7; CDR3 length: 14; V gene: TRBV18; CDR3 DNA: TGTGCCAGCTCACCACGGACGGCAAACTACGAGCAGTACTTC; CDR3 protein: CASSPRTANYEQYF
D gene: .; clone size: .; J gene: TRBJ2-3; CDR3 length: 14; V gene: TRBV4-3; CDR3 DNA: TGCGCCAGCAGCTATGGGCGGACCACAGATACGCAGTATTTT; CDR3 protein: CASSYGRTTDTQYF
D gene: TRBD2; clone size: .; J gene: TRBJ2-1; CDR3 length: 17; V gene: TRBV9; CDR3 DNA: TGTGCCAGCAGCGTAGATAGCGGGGGGGCCAGCTACAGTGAGCAGTTCTTC; CDR3 protein: CASSVDSGGASYSEQFF
D gene: .; clone size: .; J gene: TRBJ1-2; CDR3 length: 15; V gene: TRBV3-1; CDR3 DNA: TGTGCCAGCAGCCAAGTGATGGGGGACCCCCGTGGCTACACCTTC; CDR3 protein: CASSQVMGDPRGYTF
D gene: .; clone size: few; J gene: TRBJ1-6; CDR3 length: 11; V gene: TRBV20-1; CDR3 DNA: TGCAGTGCGAGACGGTCGCAGCCCCTCCACTTT; CDR3 protein: CSARRSQPLHF
D gene: TRBD2; clone size: many; J gene: TRBJ2-1; CDR3 length: 19; V gene: TRBV7-9; CDR3 DNA: TGTGCCAGCAGCCCCGGGGGAGGGGCTGGCCCAGGGTCCTACAATGAGCAGTTCTTC; CDR3 protein: CASSPGGGAGPGSYNEQFF
D gene: TRBD1; clone size: .; J gene: TRBJ1-2; CDR3 length: 17; V gene: TRBV2; CDR3 DNA: TGTGCCAGCAGTGAAATCGGACAGGGGGTAGTGGAGTATGGCTACACCTTC; CDR3 protein: CASSEIGQGVVEYGYTF
D gene: .; clone size: .; J gene: TRBJ2-7; CDR3 length: 14; V gene: TRBV29-1; CDR3 DNA: TGCAGCGTTCCCGGACGGGGAAACTCCTACGAGCAGTACTTC; CDR3 protein: CSVPGRGNSYEQYF
D gene: TRBD2; clone size: few; J gene: TRBJ2-1; CDR3 length: 16; V gene: TRBV20-1; CDR3 DNA: TGCAGTGCTAGGAACCCTAGCGGGGGGCCTGGGGATGAGCAGTTCTTC; CDR3 protein: CSARNPSGGPGDEQFF
D gene: .; clone size: few; J gene: TRBJ2-5; CDR3 length: 15; V gene: TRBV3-1; CDR3 DNA: TGTGCCAGCATTACGGCGGGGGCCCCTCAAGAGACCCAGTACTTC; CDR3 protein: CASITAGAPQETQYF
D gene: .; clone size: .; J gene: TRBJ1-2; CDR3 length: 13; V gene: TRBV7-6; CDR3 DNA: TGTGCCAGCAGCTTAGGGACAGCCGAGGGCTACACCTTC; CDR3 protein: CASSLGTAEGYTF
D gene: .; clone size: .; J gene: TRBJ2-1; CDR3 length: 16; V gene: TRBV3-1; CDR3 DNA: TGTGCCAGCAGCCACGCCATGACGAACTCCTACAATGAGCAGTTCTTC; CDR3 protein: CASSHAMTNSYNEQFF
D gene: .; clone size: few; J gene: TRBJ1-4; CDR3 length: 16; V gene: TRBV28; CDR3 DNA: TGTGCCAGCAGTCACGGAGGGGCGGTTCTTAATGAAAAACTGTTTTTT; CDR3 protein: CASSHGGAVLNEKLFF
D gene: .; clone size: few; J gene: TRBJ1-1; CDR3 length: 14; V gene: TRBV2; CDR3 DNA: TGTGCCAGCAGAACAGGCCTCGGGAACACTGAAGCTTTCTTT; CDR3 protein: CASRTGLGNTEAFF
D gene: .; clone size: many; J gene: TRBJ2-5; CDR3 length: 15; V gene: TRBV2; CDR3 DNA: TGTGCCAGCAGTGAAGATGAGGGTCGACAAGAGACCCAGTACTTC; CDR3 protein: CASSEDEGRQETQYF
D gene: .; clone size: .; J gene: TRBJ2-1; CDR3 length: 15; V gene: TRBV15; CDR3 DNA: TGTGCCACCAGCAGAGATGGGTTTTCCTACAATGAGCAGTTCTTC; CDR3 protein: CATSRDGFSYNEQFF
D gene: TRBD2; clone size: .; J gene: TRBJ2-5; CDR3 length: 15; V gene: TRBV10-3; CDR3 DNA: TGTGCCACCATGAAAGCGGGGGGGAGAGGAGAGACCCAGTACTTC; CDR3 protein: CATMKAGGRGETQYF
D gene: .; clone size: .; J gene: TRBJ2-7; CDR3 length: 16; V gene: TRBV5-1; CDR3 DNA: TGCGCCAGCAGCTTGGGGCTGTGGAGCAGCTCCTACGAGCAGTACTTC; CDR3 protein: CASSLGLWSSSYEQYF